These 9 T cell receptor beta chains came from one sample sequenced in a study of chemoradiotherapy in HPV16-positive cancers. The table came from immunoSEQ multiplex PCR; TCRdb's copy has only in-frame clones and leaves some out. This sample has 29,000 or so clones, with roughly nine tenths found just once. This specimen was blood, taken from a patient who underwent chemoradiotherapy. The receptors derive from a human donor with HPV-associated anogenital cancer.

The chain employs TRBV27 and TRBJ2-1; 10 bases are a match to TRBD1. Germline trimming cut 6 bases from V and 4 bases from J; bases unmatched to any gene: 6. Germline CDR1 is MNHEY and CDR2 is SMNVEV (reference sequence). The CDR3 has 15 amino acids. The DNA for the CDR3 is TGTGCCAGCAGCACCGGGACAGGGGTATACAATGAGCAGTTCTTC. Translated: CASSTGTGVYNEQFF.

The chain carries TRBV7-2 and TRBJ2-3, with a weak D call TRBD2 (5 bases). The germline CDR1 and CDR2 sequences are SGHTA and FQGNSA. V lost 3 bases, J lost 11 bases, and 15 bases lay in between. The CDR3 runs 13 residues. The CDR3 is CASSLGAAPLQYF. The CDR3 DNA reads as TGTGCCAGCAGCTTGGGAGCCGCACCGTTGCAGTATTTT.

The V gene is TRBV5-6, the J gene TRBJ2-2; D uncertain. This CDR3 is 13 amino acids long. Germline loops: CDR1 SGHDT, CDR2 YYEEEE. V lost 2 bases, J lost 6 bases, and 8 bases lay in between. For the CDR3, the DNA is TGTGCCAGCAGCTTATGGTTGGCCGGGGAGCTGTTTTTT. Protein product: CASSLWLAGELFF.

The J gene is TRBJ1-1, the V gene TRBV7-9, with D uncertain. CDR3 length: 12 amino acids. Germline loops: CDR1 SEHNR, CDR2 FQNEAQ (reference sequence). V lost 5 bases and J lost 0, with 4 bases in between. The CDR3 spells CASSLVNTEAFF. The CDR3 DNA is TGTGCCAGCAGCCTAGTGAACACTGAAGCTTTCTTT. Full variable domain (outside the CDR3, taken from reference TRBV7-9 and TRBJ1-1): DTGVSQNPRHKITKRGQNVTFRCDPISEHNRLYWYRQTLGQGPEFLTYFQNEAQLEKSRLLSDRFSAERPKGSFSTLEIQRTEQGDSAMYLCASSLVNTEAFFGQGTRLTVV.

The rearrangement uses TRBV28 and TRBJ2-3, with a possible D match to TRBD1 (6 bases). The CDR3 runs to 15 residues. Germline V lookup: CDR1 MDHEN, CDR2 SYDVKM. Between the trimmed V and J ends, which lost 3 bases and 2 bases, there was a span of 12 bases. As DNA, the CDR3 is TGTGCCAGCAGTTTCCAGCAGGGGTTCACAGATACGCAGTATTTT. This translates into CASSFQQGFTDTQYF.

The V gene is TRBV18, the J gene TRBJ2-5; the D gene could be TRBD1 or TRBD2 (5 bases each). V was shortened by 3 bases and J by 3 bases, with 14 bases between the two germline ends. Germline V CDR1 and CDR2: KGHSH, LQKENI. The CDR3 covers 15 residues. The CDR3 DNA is TGTGCCAGCTCACCGGGCAGGGACCAGAAAGAGACCCAGTACTTC. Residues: CASSPGRDQKETQYF.

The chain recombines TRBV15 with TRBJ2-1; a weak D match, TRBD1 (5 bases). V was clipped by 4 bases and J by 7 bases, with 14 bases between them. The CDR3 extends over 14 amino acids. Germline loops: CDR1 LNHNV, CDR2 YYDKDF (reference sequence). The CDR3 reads CATSIMDQGNEQFF. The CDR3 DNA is TGTGCCACCAGCATAATGGACCAGGGAAATGAGCAGTTCTTC.

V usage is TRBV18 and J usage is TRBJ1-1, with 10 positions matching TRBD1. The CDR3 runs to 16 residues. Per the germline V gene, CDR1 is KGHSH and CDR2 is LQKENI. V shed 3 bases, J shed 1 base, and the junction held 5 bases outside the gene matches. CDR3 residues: CASSPPGQGRNTEAFF. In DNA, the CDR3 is TGTGCCAGCTCACCGCCGGGACAGGGGAGGAACACTGAAGCTTTCTTT.

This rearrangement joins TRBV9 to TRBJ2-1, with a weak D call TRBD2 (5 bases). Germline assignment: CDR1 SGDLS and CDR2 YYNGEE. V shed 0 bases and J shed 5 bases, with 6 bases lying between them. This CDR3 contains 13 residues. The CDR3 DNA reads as TGTGCCAGCAGCGTAGGAGGGAACAATGAGCAGTTCTTC. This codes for CASSVGGNNEQFF.